The 20 T cell receptor beta chains reported below all come from one sample, sequenced in a study of blood T cell repertoires in COVID-19. Libraries were prepared by immunoSEQ multiplex PCR; TCRdb keeps only in-frame clonotypes and omits some of them. The sample records 100,000 to 150,000 clones, nearly 90% being singletons. The sequencing sample was made of peripheral blood. Receptor source: a woman over 75 with acute or convalescent COVID-19.

This chain connects TRBV28 to TRBJ1-6, with 7 bases matching TRBD1. The junction had 13 bases not matched to a gene; V was cut back by 5 bases and J by 3 bases. The CDR3 runs to 18 residues. CDR1 MDHEN and CDR2 SYDVKM come from the germline V gene. CDR3 DNA sequence: TGTGCCAGCAGTCCCCCGACAGGGTCCCCTATCTATAATTCACCCCTCCACTTT. Translating gives CASSPPTGSPIYNSPLHF.

The V and J genes are TRBV18 and TRBJ2-2; TRBD2 is a possible D gene (6 bases). CDR1 KGHSH and CDR2 LQKENI come from the germline V gene. The V gene lost 2 bases and the J gene lost 5 bases, with 9 bases spanning the gap. This CDR3 region has 14 residues. This CDR3 reads CASSPAGRTGELFF. The CDR3 DNA sequence: TGTGCCAGCTCACCAGCCGGGAGAACCGGGGAGCTGTTTTTT.

The CDR3 sequence: CASRIYSNQPQHF. The CDR3 bases are TGTGCCAGTAGGATATATAGCAATCAGCCCCAGCATTTT. V gene TRBV19 combines with J gene TRBJ1-5; D call uncertain. CDR3 length: 13 amino acids. V shed 6 bases and J shed 0 bases, with 6 bases lying between them. CDR1 is LNHDA and CDR2 is SQIVND in the germline V gene (reference sequence).

The rearrangement links TRBV12-5 to TRBJ2-1; 8 nucleotides match TRBD2. V dropped 2 bases and J dropped 7; count of bases not matched to a gene: 7. The V gene's germline CDR1 is LGHNT and CDR2 FRNRAP. The CDR3 has 15 amino acids. CDR3 DNA sequence: TGTGCTAGTGGTTTGAATACGGGGGGGCATAATGAGCAGTTCTTC. Encoded protein: CASGLNTGGHNEQFF.

In its sample, this clone was seen once. V usage is TRBV3-1 (or the pseudogene TRBV3-2) and J usage is TRBJ1-3; no reliable D call. Germline-derived CDR1 and CDR2 are LGHDT and YNNKEL (reference sequence). This CDR3 has 14 amino acids. V gave up 3 bases and J gave up 2 bases, with 8 bases separating them. The CDR3 sequence is CASSHRGAGNTIYF. CDR3 nucleotides: TGTGCCAGCAGCCATCGGGGAGCTGGAAACACCATATATTTT.

This chain connects TRBV19 to TRBJ1-5; 7 bases fit TRBD1. CDR3 length equals 16 residues. The trim removed 6 bases at V and 4 bases at J, leaving 12 bases unmatched. Germline V gives CDR1 LNHDA, CDR2 SQIVND (reference sequence). The CDR3 sequence is CASRIRDRPTNQPQHF. The CDR3 DNA sequence: TGTGCCAGTAGGATCCGGGACAGACCCACAAATCAGCCCCAGCATTTT.

This chain joins TRBV25-1 and TRBJ1-2; TRBD1 might be the D (5 bases). The CDR3 length is 12 residues. V was clipped by 6 bases and J by 7 bases, with 12 bases between them. Germline V gene data show CDR1 as MGHDK and CDR2 as SYGVNS. Written as DNA, the CDR3 is TGTGCCAGCAGGTCCAGGGCCTCTGGCTACACCTTC. Translation gives CASRSRASGYTF.

The chain uses TRBV9 and TRBJ2-3; D unclear. V lost 0 bases, J lost 3 bases, and 8 bases lay in between. This CDR3 comprises 14 residues. Germline CDR1 SGDLS, CDR2 YYNGEE. CDR3 nucleotides: TGTGCCAGCAGCGTAGCTACGAGGACAGATACGCAGTATTTT. Amino acid sequence: CASSVATRTDTQYF.

This chain links TRBV2 with TRBJ2-7, with TRBD2 matching over 9 bases. This CDR3 has 14 amino acids. Germline V lookup: CDR1 SNHLY, CDR2 FYNNEI. Trimming at V came to 3 bases and at J to 3 bases, leaving 3 bases not matched to a gene. The CDR3 coding sequence is TGTGCCAGCAGTGACGGACTAGCGTTCTACGAGCAGTACTTC. As protein: CASSDGLAFYEQYF.

The genes are TRBV7-3 and TRBJ2-6, with a possible D match to TRBD2 (5 bases). Trimming left V 6 bases short and J 0 bases short, with 18 bases between. Looked up from germline, CDR1 is SGHTA and CDR2 is FQGTGA. The CDR3 loop spans 18 amino acids. Written as DNA, the CDR3 is TGTGCCAGCAGTTTCGGACTGTCTCTCCTCTCTGGGGCCAACGTCCTGACTTTC. It is translated as CASSFGLSLLSGANVLTF.

The V gene is TRBV7-9, the J gene TRBJ2-1; 12 nucleotides align to TRBD2. This CDR3 comprises 19 residues. Looked up from germline, CDR1 is SEHNR and CDR2 is FQNEAQ (reference sequence). V lost 3 bases to trimming and J lost 1 base; unmatched junction nucleotides: 10. CDR3 protein: CASSFPTSGGRVSYNEQFF. Written as DNA, the CDR3 is TGTGCCAGCAGCTTTCCCACTAGCGGGGGGCGAGTTTCCTACAATGAGCAGTTCTTC.

The chain is built from TRBV6-5 and TRBJ1-6; D not certain. Germline V CDR1 and CDR2: MNHEY, SVGAGI. Trimming cost V 1 base and J 7 bases, with 8 bases left between them. This CDR3 spans 14 amino acids. DNA of the CDR3: TGTGCCAGCAGTTACTTGCGTGAAAATTCACCCCTCCACTTT. This encodes CASSYLRENSPLHF.

The J gene is TRBJ1-4, the V gene TRBV5-6; no clear D. Trimming left V 4 bases short and J 4 bases short, with 11 bases between. Looked up from germline, CDR1 is SGHDT and CDR2 is YYEEEE. The CDR3 spans 14 residues. The CDR3 loop reads CASSLHGFNEKLFF. The CDR3, as DNA: TGTGCCAGCAGCCTTCACGGTTTTAATGAAAAACTGTTTTTT. The full variable domain, in which reference TRBV5-6 and TRBJ1-4 provide the parts outside the CDR3, is DAGVTQSPTHLIKTRGQQVTLRCSPKSGHDTVSWYQQALGQGPQFIFQYYEEEERQRGNFPDRFSGHQFPNYSSELNVNALLLGDSALYLCASSLHGFNEKLFFGSGTQLSVL.

The CDR3 region is CASSPVRVDTEAFF. The CDR3, as DNA: TGCGCCAGCAGCCCCGTCCGGGTGGACACTGAAGCTTTCTTT. The genes are TRBV4-1 and TRBJ1-1; D remains unclear. The CDR3 consists of 14 residues. CDR1 is MGHRA and CDR2 is YSYEKL in the germline V gene. Trimming removed 4 bases at V and 3 bases at J, with 12 bases between.

CDR3 sequence reads: CASSTDRDTEAFF. The CDR3 coding sequence is TGCGCCAGCAGCACGGACAGGGATACTGAAGCTTTCTTT. The chain employs TRBV5-1 and TRBJ1-1; 8 positions match TRBD1. CDR1 is SGHRS, CDR2 YFSETQ, per germline. CDR3 length equals 13 residues. J lost 5 bases, V lost 4 bases, and 4 bases had no gene match.

The rearrangement joins TRBV3-1 (or the pseudogene TRBV3-2) to TRBJ1-1; unclear D gene. CDR3 length equals 13 residues. Per germline, CDR1 LGHDT and CDR2 YNNKEL (reference sequence). Between the trimmed V and J ends, which lost 2 bases and 3 bases, there was a span of 7 bases. The DNA of the CDR3 is TGTGCCAGCAGCCAACGCTCGGACACTGAAGCTTTCTTT. Translating it yields CASSQRSDTEAFF.

The rearrangement links TRBV11-2 to TRBJ2-2; no firm D call. The CDR3 runs to 15 residues. Trimming pared 6 bases from V and 1 base from J, leaving 12 bases between. Germline lookup yields CDR1 SGHAT and CDR2 FQNNGV. The CDR3 sequence: CASSKLTRNTGELFF. For the CDR3, the DNA is TGTGCCAGCAGTAAACTAACGAGGAACACCGGGGAGCTGTTTTTT.

V is TRBV18 and J is TRBJ1-3; perhaps TRBD1 as D (5 bases). This CDR3 spans 16 amino acids. Trimming removed 5 bases at V and 0 bases at J, with 14 bases between. Germline V gene sequence: CDR1 KGHSH, CDR2 LQKENI. DNA of the CDR3: TGTGCCAGCTCAGCTAGACAGCAGAGCTCTGGAAACACCATATATTTT. It encodes CASSARQQSSGNTIYF.

The chain has TRBV19 and TRBJ2-7, with 10 bases that match TRBD2. The germline CDR1 and CDR2 sequences are LNHDA and SQIVND (reference sequence). The CDR3 sequence is 15 residues long. After removal of 4 bases from V and 2 bases from J, the junction contained 5 bases not matched to a gene. The CDR3 DNA reads as TGTGCCAGTAGTACTCGGACTAGCGGCCCCTACGAGCAGTACTTC. Protein sequence: CASSTRTSGPYEQYF.

The V gene is TRBV7-9, the J gene TRBJ2-7; 9 bases are a match to TRBD2. The CDR3 totals 16 residues. The germline gives CDR1 SEHNR, CDR2 FQNEAQ (reference sequence). Unmatched junction bases numbered 9, after V lost 5 bases and J lost 1 base. CDR3 nucleotides: TGTGCCAGCAGCAAGAGACTAGCGGATTCTTCCTACGAGCAGTACTTC. Translated, it gives CASSKRLADSSYEQYF.